The 14 T cell receptor beta chains presented below share a single source sample, sequenced in a study of T cells after yellow fever vaccination. TCRdb itself ran the 5' RACE reads through MiXCR, one entry per CDR3 protein. The table lists roughly 320,000 distinct CDR3 sequences, around 10% of them singletons. The specimen was CD4+ T cells sorted from PBMCs, collected 45 days after the yellow fever booster vaccination. The receptors shown here come from a man aged 18-30 years who received the YFV17D yellow fever vaccine.

The chain links TRBV4-1 to TRBJ1-2, with D unclear. The CDR3 contains 15 residues. Trimming stripped 3 bases from V and 1 base from J, with 12 bases between. Germline CDR1 MGHRA, CDR2 YSYEKL. The CDR3 protein is CASSHRQSNNYGYTF. DNA for the CDR3: TGCGCCAGCAGCCATCGTCAAAGTAATAACTATGGCTACACCTTC.

This clonotype was counted between two and nine times. V usage is TRBV25-1 and J usage is TRBJ2-5; D perhaps matches TRBD1 (5 bases). This CDR3 is 13 amino acids long. V lost 7 bases, J lost 0 bases, and 9 bases lay in between. In germline, CDR1 is MGHDK, CDR2 SYGVNS. The CDR3: CASIGDYQETQYF. The CDR3 DNA is TGTGCCAGCATAGGGGATTACCAAGAGACCCAGTACTTC.

The chain has TRBV3-1 and TRBJ2-2; D perhaps matches TRBD2 (5 bases). Germline assignment: CDR1 LGHDT and CDR2 YNNKEL (reference sequence). Trimming removed 7 bases from V and 4 bases from J, with 10 bases in between. CDR3 size: 13 residues. In DNA, the CDR3 is TGTGCCAGCATGGGGAGCGGCACCGGGGAGCTGTTTTTT. Translation gives CASMGSGTGELFF.

This clonotype was counted only a few times. The V gene is TRBV20-1, the J gene TRBJ2-7; the match to TRBD1 covers 7 bases. J gave up 3 bases and V 6 bases, and 11 bases lay outside the gene matches. The CDR3 has 14 residues. The V gene's germline CDR1 is DFQATT and CDR2 SNEGSKA (reference sequence). CDR3 in DNA: TGCAGTGCCGAGGGGACAGCGCCCTTCTACGAGCAGTACTTC. Its translation is CSAEGTAPFYEQYF.

This sequence joins TRBV4-1 and TRBJ2-5; 9 bases are a match to TRBD1. This CDR3 has 17 residues. J gave up 7 bases and V 1 base, and 13 bases lay outside the gene matches. Germline V gene data show CDR1 as MGHRA and CDR2 as YSYEKL. The CDR3, as DNA: TGCGCCAGCAGCCAAGCGGGGACAGGGCCCTCAGGGTGGACCCAGTACTTC. The encoded protein is CASSQAGTGPSGWTQYF.

The chain is built from TRBV18 and TRBJ1-5; D ambiguous. This CDR3 comprises 11 residues. Trimming stripped 6 bases from V and 11 bases from J, with 11 bases between. CDR1 KGHSH and CDR2 LQKENI come from the germline V gene. The CDR3 DNA sequence: TGTGCCAGCTCGCACGGGGTAACCCAGCATTTT. It translates to CASSHGVTQHF.

This clonotype was seen a few times. The DNA of the CDR3 is TGTGCCAGCACGGGGGGGGTCTCCTACAATGAGCAGTTCTTC. Translating gives CASTGGVSYNEQFF. The chain combines TRBV9 with TRBJ2-1; 8 bases are shared with TRBD2. Germline CDR1 and CDR2: SGDLS and YYNGEE. This CDR3 comprises 14 residues. The junction had 2 bases not matched to a gene; V was cut back by 6 bases and J by 0 bases.

This clonotype occurred a few times. The rearrangement uses TRBV5-6 and TRBJ2-2; D might be TRBD1 (6 bases). V was pared by 4 bases and J by 8 bases, with 21 bases between. The germline V gene has CDR1 SGHDT and CDR2 YYEEEE. The CDR3 sequence is 16 residues long. The CDR3 sequence: CASSHTPGQLEGELFF. Written as DNA, the CDR3 is TGTGCCAGCAGCCACACCCCGGGACAACTAGAGGGGGAGCTGTTTTTT.

The J gene is TRBJ1-2, the V gene TRBV12-3 or TRBV12-4; D perhaps matches TRBD1 (5 bases). This CDR3 is built from 13 residues. V lost 4 bases and J 4 bases, leaving 10 bases between the germline ends. The CDR3 loop is CASSYDSTYGYTF. In DNA, the CDR3 is TGTGCCAGCAGTTACGACAGCACCTATGGCTACACCTTC.

In DNA, the CDR3 is TGTGCCACCAGCCAAGCCGGGCTTCGTCAGCCCCAGCATTTT. Translation gives CATSQAGLRQPQHF. The rearrangement uses TRBV24-1 and TRBJ1-5; D uncertain. V shed 7 bases and J shed 6 bases, with 15 bases lying between them. Germline loops: CDR1 KGHDR, CDR2 SFDVKD. The CDR3 consists of 14 residues.

This clonotype was seen only a few times. The rearrangement uses TRBV5-8 and TRBJ2-1; 8 bases are a match to TRBD2. The J segment lost 9 bases and the V segment lost 0 bases, leaving 8 bases of the junction unmatched. The CDR3 is 15 residues long. CDR1 is SGHTS, CDR2 YDEGEE, per germline. CDR3 in DNA: TGTGCCAGCAGCTTGGCGCCAGCGGGGGTGGGTGAGCAGTTCTTC. Residues: CASSLAPAGVGEQFF.

CDR3 in DNA: TGTGCCAGCAGCTTAGAGGCTGTCTACTCCACAGATACGCAGTATTTT. Translating it yields CASSLEAVYSTDTQYF. The rearrangement joins TRBV7-3 to TRBJ2-3, with unresolved D. The CDR3 totals 16 residues. Trimming removed 2 bases from V and 2 bases from J, with 14 bases in between. In germline, CDR1 is SGHTA, CDR2 FQGTGA.

This clonotype was counted many times. The chain couples TRBV5-1 to TRBJ1-1, with no clear D. In germline, CDR1 is SGHRS, CDR2 YFSETQ. The CDR3 is 16 amino acids. The V end lost 0 bases, the J end lost 5 bases, and 17 bases lay between the germline ends. The CDR3 is CASSLAPTDLGTEAFF. The CDR3 bases are TGCGCCAGCAGCTTGGCCCCCACCGACCTGGGAACTGAAGCTTTCTTT.

V usage is TRBV12-3 or TRBV12-4 and J usage is TRBJ2-1, with 7 bases fitting TRBD1. Trimming cost V 5 bases and J 15 bases; bases outside gene matches: 10. The CDR3 is 12 amino acids. CDR3 nucleotide sequence: TGTGCCAGCAGTGTTTCACAGGGGATTCGGTTCTTC. It is translated as CASSVSQGIRFF.